Sequencing of this TCR beta chain was carried out in a study of blood T cells in healthy people across ages. Study-level results: A roughly linear age-dependent decrease characterized TCR beta diversity per million T cells. Versus aged donors, long-lived donors had higher diversity and more naive CD4+ cells.

PCR was performed a second time for roughly 7 to 11 cycles using a sample-barcoded 5' primer and a J-beta primer mix. A single record per CDR3 protein comes from TCRdb applying MiXCR to the 5' RACE reads. The table shows about 1.4 million distinct CDR3 sequences, with 59% occurring only once. There are a few counts of this clonotype. Its matching antigen is unknown. This CDR3 region has 17 residues. Germline values: CDR1 SEHNR, CDR2 FQNEAQ (reference sequence). J lost 1 base, V lost 5 bases, and 9 bases had no gene match. The sequencing input was blood. J is TRBJ2-3 and V is TRBV7-9; TRBD1 matches at 10 bases. This TCR was sampled from a young man in good health. The DNA for the CDR3 is TGTGCCAGCAGCCGGGACAGGGGTTGGGACGGCACAGATACGCAGTATTTT. Translated: CASSRDRGWDGTDTQYF.